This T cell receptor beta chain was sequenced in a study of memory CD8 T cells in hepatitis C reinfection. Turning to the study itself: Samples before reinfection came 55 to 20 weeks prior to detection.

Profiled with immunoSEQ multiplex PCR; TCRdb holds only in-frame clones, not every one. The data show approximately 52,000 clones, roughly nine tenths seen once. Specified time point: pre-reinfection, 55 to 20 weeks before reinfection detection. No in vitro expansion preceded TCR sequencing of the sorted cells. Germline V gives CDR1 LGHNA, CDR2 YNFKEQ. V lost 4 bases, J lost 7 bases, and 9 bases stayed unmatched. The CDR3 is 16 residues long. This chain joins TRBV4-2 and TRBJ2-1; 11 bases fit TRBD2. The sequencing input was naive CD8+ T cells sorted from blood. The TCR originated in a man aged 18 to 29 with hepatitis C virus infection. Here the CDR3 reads CASSRPLAGVGNEQFF. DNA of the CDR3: TGTGCCAGCAGCCGTCCACTAGCGGGAGTTGGGAATGAGCAGTTCTTC.